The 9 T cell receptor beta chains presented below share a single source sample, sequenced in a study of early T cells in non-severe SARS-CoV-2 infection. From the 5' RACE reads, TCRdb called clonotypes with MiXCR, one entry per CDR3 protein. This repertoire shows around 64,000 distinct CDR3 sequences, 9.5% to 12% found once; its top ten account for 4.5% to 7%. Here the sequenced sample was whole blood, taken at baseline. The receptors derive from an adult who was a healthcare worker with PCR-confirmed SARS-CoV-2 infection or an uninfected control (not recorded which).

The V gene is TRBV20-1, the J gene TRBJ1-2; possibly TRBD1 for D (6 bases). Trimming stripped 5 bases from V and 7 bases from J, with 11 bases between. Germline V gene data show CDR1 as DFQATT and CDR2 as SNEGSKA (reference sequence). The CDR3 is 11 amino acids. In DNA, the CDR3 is TGCAGTGCTTCGCGACAGGTTGGCTACACCTTC. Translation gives CSASRQVGYTF.

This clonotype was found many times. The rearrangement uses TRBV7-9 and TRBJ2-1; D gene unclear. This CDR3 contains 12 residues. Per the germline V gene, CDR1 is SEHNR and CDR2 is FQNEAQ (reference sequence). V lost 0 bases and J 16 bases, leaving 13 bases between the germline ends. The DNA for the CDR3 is TGTGCCAGCAGCTTAGCGGAAGGGAAGGTTTTCTTC. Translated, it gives CASSLAEGKVFF.

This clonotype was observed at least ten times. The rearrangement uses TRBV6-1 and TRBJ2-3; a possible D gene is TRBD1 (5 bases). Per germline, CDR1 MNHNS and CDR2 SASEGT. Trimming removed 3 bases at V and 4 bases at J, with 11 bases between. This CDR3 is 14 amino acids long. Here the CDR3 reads CASSEGLVSDTQYF. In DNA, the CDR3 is TGTGCCAGCAGTGAGGGGCTAGTTTCAGATACGCAGTATTTT.

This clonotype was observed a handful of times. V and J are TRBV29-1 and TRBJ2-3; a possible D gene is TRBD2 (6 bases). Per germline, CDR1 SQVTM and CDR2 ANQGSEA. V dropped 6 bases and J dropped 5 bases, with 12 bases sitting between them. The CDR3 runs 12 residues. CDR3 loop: CSVGTGGDTQYF. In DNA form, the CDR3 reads TGCAGCGTCGGGACCGGGGGAGATACGCAGTATTTT.

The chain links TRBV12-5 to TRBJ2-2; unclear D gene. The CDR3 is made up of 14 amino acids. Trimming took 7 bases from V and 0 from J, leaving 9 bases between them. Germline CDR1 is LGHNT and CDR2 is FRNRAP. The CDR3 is CASAPRTNTGELFF. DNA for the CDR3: TGTGCTAGTGCCCCACGGACGAACACCGGGGAGCTGTTTTTT.

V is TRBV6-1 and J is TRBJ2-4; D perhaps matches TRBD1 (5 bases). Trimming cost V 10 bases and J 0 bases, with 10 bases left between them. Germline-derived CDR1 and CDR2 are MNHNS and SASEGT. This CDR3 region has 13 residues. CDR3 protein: CATLQVAKNIQYF. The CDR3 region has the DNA TGTGCCACATTACAGGTAGCCAAAAACATTCAGTACTTC.

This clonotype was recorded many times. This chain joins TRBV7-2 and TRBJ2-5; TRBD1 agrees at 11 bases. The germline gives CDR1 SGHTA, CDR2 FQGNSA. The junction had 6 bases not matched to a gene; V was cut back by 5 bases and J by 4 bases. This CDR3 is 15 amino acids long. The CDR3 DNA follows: TGTGCCAGCAGCCCCGGGACAGGGGGTTCAGAGACCCAGTACTTC. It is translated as CASSPGTGGSETQYF.

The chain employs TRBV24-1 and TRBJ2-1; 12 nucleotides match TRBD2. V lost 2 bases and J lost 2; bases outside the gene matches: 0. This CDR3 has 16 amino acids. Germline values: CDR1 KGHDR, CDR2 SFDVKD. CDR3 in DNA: TGTGCCACCAGTGATTCTAGCGGGAGGGCCTACAATGAGCAGTTCTTC. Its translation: CATSDSSGRAYNEQFF.

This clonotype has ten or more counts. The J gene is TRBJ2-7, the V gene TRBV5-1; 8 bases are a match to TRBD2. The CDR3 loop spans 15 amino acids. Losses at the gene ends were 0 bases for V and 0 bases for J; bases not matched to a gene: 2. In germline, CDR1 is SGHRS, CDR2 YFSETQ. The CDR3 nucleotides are TGCGCCAGCAGCTTGGAAGCGGGGGCCTCCTACGAGCAGTACTTC. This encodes CASSLEAGASYEQYF.